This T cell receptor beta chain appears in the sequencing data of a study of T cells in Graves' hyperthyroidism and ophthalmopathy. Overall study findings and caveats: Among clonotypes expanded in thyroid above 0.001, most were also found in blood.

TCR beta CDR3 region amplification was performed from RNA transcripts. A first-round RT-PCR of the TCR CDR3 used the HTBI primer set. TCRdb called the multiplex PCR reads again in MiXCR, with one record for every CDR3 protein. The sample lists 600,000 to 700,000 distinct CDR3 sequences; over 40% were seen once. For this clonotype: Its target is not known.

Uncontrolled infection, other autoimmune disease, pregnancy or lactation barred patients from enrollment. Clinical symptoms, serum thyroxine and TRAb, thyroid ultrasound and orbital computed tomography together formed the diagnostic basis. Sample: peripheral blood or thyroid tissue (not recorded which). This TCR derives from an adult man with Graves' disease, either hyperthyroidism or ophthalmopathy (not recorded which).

CDR3 loop: CASSLWQGDEKLFF. The DNA for the CDR3 is TGTGCCAGCAGTTTATGGCAGGGTGATGAAAAACTGTTTTTT. The chain carries TRBV7-2 and TRBJ1-4; tentatively, D is TRBD1 (5 bases). Between the trimmed V and J ends, which lost 6 bases and 6 bases, there was a span of 14 bases. This CDR3 contains 14 residues. Germline lookup yields CDR1 SGHTA and CDR2 FQGNSA.